Reported below is one TCR beta chain. Its antigen is still unknown. This record comes from a study of tumor and adjacent non-tumor tissue in lung cancer. Study-level information: The patients, around 9 men and several women, were about 30 to 85 with stage I to III disease. Each sample yielded millions of productive TCRbeta reads on average.

V was clipped by 1 base and J by 0 bases, with 16 bases between them. Germline values: CDR1 SGHVS, CDR2 FQNEAQ. This CDR3 spans 18 amino acids. Study-wide results and limits: Tumor tissue had significantly higher TCR diversity than normal lung. Tumor repertoires had a smaller top 100 clone share than normal lung.

The library came from three nested PCR rounds adapted from ARM-PCR protocols. MiXCR was run by TCRdb on the multiplex PCR reads, yielding one entry per CDR3 protein. The table has over 110,000 distinct CDR3 sequences, around 60% seen once. The template was RNA from unsorted bulk tissue. This sequence joins TRBV7-8 and TRBJ1-3; possible D gene TRBD1, 5 bases. The receptor comes from a man in his 60s with small cell lung cancer. The source material was lung tumor tissue. CDR3 sequence reads: CASSLGNRGAGSGNTIYF. The CDR3 nucleotides are TGTGCCAGCAGCTTAGGAAATCGAGGGGCCGGCTCTGGAAACACCATATATTTT. The full variable domain, rest sourced from reference TRBV7-8 and TRBJ1-3, is GAGVSQSPRYKVAKRGQDVALRCDPISGHVSLFWYQQALGQGPEFLTYFQNEAQLDKSGLPSDRFFAERPEGSVSTLKIQRTQQEDSAVYLCASSLGNRGAGSGNTIYFGEGSWLTVV.